The 20 T cell receptor beta chains given below trace back to one sample, sequenced in a study of T cell responses to AZD1222 COVID-19 vaccine. Libraries were prepared by immunoSEQ multiplex PCR; TCRdb keeps only in-frame clonotypes and omits some of them. This table has some 170,000 clones, roughly nine tenths appearing once. This material consisted of peripheral blood, taken 28 days after the second AZD1222 dose. All receptors come from an adult who received the AZD1222 COVID-19 vaccine.

V usage is TRBV11-3 and J usage is TRBJ2-7, with D uncertain. Trimming pared 0 bases from V and 3 bases from J, leaving 6 bases between. CDR1 and CDR2 from the germline V gene are SGHNT and YENEEA. The CDR3 consists of 13 residues. The chain's CDR3 is CASSLEASYEQYF. The CDR3 coding sequence is TGTGCCAGCAGCTTAGAGGCCAGCTACGAGCAGTACTTC. Supplemented by reference TRBV11-3 and TRBJ2-7, the full variable domain reads EAGVVQSPRYKIIEKKQPVAFWCNPISGHNTLYWYLQNLGQGPELLIRYENEEAVDDSQLPKDRFSAERLKGVDSTLKIQPAELGDSAVYLCASSLEASYEQYFGPGTRLTVT.

This chain links TRBV4-2 with TRBJ2-1; D remains ambiguous. From germline, CDR1 is LGHNA and CDR2 YNFKEQ. Trimming left V 5 bases short and J 0 bases short, with 11 bases between. The CDR3 has 15 amino acids. DNA of the CDR3: TGTGCCAGCAGCTGGGCGTCTAGCTCCTACAATGAGCAGTTCTTC. Residues: CASSWASSSYNEQFF.

The chain joins TRBV2 to TRBJ1-2; unclear D gene. The CDR3 extends over 13 amino acids. The V and J ends lost 1 base and 2 bases respectively, with 5 bases between them. Germline V gene lookup returns CDR1 SNHLY and CDR2 FYNNEI. The CDR3 nucleotides read TGTGCCAGCAGTGAAGACGGGAACTATGGCTACACCTTC. Translating gives CASSEDGNYGYTF.

The V and J genes are TRBV27 and TRBJ2-1; 8 bases align to TRBD1. CDR1 is MNHEY and CDR2 is SMNVEV in the germline V gene (reference sequence). J gave up 6 bases and V 3 bases, and 1 base lay outside the gene matches. The CDR3 consists of 13 residues. CDR3 bases: TGTGCCAGCAGTTTCCAGGGGGCCAATGAGCAGTTCTTC. Encoded protein: CASSFQGANEQFF.

This chain links TRBV6-5 with TRBJ2-7, with a possible D match to TRBD1 (8 bases). Trimming took off 10 bases at V and 7 bases at J, with 23 bases between the two ends. Germline CDR1 and CDR2: MNHEY and SVGAGI. The CDR3 sequence is 14 residues long. CDR3 amino acids: CATTTGGREWEQYF. The CDR3 nucleotides are TGTGCCACCACCACAGGGGGGAGGGAGTGGGAGCAGTACTTC.

This clone was found once. The rearrangement links TRBV6-1 to TRBJ2-3, with D uncertain. Looked up from germline, CDR1 is MNHNS and CDR2 is SASEGT. The CDR3 loop spans 13 amino acids. V lost 1 base, J lost 3 bases, and 5 bases lay in between. The CDR3: CASSEGPTDTQYF. The CDR3 bases are TGTGCCAGCAGTGAAGGTCCTACAGATACGCAGTATTTT.

This clone has more than one count but fewer than ten. The chain is built from TRBV28 and TRBJ2-7, with TRBD1 as a possible D gene (6 bases). Germline loops: CDR1 MDHEN, CDR2 SYDVKM. V shed 6 bases and J shed 0 bases, with 12 bases lying between them. This CDR3 comprises 14 residues. The CDR3: CASRLRDNSYEQYF. CDR3 nucleotide sequence: TGTGCCAGCAGGCTAAGGGACAACTCCTACGAGCAGTACTTC.

The V gene is TRBV4-1, the J gene TRBJ2-7; 9 bases match TRBD1. Germline assignment: CDR1 MGHRA and CDR2 YSYEKL. The CDR3 loop spans 16 amino acids. Germline trimming cut 0 bases from V and 4 bases from J; bases unmatched to any gene: 7. CDR3 DNA sequence: TGCGCCAGCAGCCAAGATGGGGGACAGGGTAATTACGAGCAGTACTTC. Translation: CASSQDGGQGNYEQYF.

The J gene is TRBJ1-1, the V gene TRBV19, with D perhaps TRBD1 (5 bases). V was trimmed by 5 bases and J by 7 bases, leaving 17 bases between them. The CDR3 contains 14 residues. The germline V gene encodes CDR1 LNHDA and CDR2 SQIVND (reference sequence). The CDR3 DNA reads as TGTGCCAGTAGTCCCCCAGGGACGTACTTTGAAGCTTTCTTT. Its protein product is CASSPPGTYFEAFF.

The chain links TRBV9 to TRBJ1-1; D perhaps matches TRBD1 (5 bases). Germline V gives CDR1 SGDLS, CDR2 YYNGEE. The CDR3 sequence is 15 residues long. The V gene lost 0 bases and the J gene lost 2 bases, with 11 bases spanning the gap. The CDR3 reads CASSVAPTANTEAFF. DNA of the CDR3: TGTGCCAGCAGCGTAGCCCCGACAGCTAACACTGAAGCTTTCTTT.

The J gene is TRBJ2-2, the V gene TRBV11-3; 9 positions match TRBD1. Germline V gene sequence: CDR1 SGHNT, CDR2 YENEEA. The CDR3 is 15 residues long. Trimming took 3 bases from V and 2 from J; bases not matched to a gene: 1. The CDR3 bases are TGTGCCAGCAGCTTGGGACAGGGAAACACCGGGGAGCTGTTTTTT. Translated: CASSLGQGNTGELFF.

The chain recombines TRBV27 with TRBJ1-1; D gene unclear. The CDR3 runs 14 residues. V lost 0 bases, J lost 1 base, and 6 bases lay in between. CDR1 and CDR2 (germline): MNHEY, SMNVEV (reference sequence). CDR3 in DNA: TGTGCCAGCAGTTTATCGTCACAGAACACTGAAGCTTTCTTT. Its protein is CASSLSSQNTEAFF.

V usage is TRBV2 and J usage is TRBJ2-7, with 8 positions matching TRBD1. Germline values: CDR1 SNHLY, CDR2 FYNNEI. This CDR3 has 14 amino acids. V shed 5 bases, J shed 0 bases, and the junction held 3 bases outside the gene matches. The CDR3 loop reads CASSSGQGSYEQYF. CDR3 nucleotides: TGTGCCAGCAGTTCAGGACAGGGCTCCTACGAGCAGTACTTC.

This clone was found once. This sequence joins TRBV18 and TRBJ2-7, with D maybe TRBD1 (6 bases). The CDR3 is 14 amino acids. V lost 3 bases, J lost 5 bases, and 14 bases lay in between. From germline, CDR1 is KGHSH and CDR2 LQKENI. CDR3 residues: CASSPLGGGDEQYF. CDR3 sequence (DNA): TGTGCCAGCTCACCCCTAGGGGGTGGAGACGAGCAGTACTTC.

The chain links TRBV5-1 to TRBJ2-2; D unclear. Trimming pared 0 bases from V and 1 base from J, leaving 16 bases between. This CDR3 contains 18 residues. Germline V gene data show CDR1 as SGHRS and CDR2 as YFSETQ. CDR3 in DNA: TGCGCCAGCAGCTTGGGTCCCAGGTCCCTAATGAACACCGGGGAGCTGTTTTTT. Protein sequence: CASSLGPRSLMNTGELFF.

V and J are TRBV29-1 and TRBJ2-7; D is perhaps TRBD2 (6 bases). Germline CDR1 is SQVTM and CDR2 is ANQGSEA. The V end was cut by 6 bases, the J end by 2 bases, with 17 bases between. The CDR3 loop spans 14 amino acids. The CDR3 sequence: CSVPAGRGTYEQYF. Written as DNA, the CDR3 is TGCAGCGTCCCTGCCGGTCGGGGGACCTACGAGCAGTACTTC.

V usage is TRBV7-9 and J usage is TRBJ1-3, with TRBD1 identical over 8 bases. The germline V gene encodes CDR1 SEHNR and CDR2 FQNEAQ (reference sequence). The CDR3 consists of 15 residues. V was pared by 5 bases and J by 3 bases, with 6 bases of the junction left unmatched. The CDR3 bases are TGTGCCAGCAGCCTGACAGGGGTACTTGGAAACACCATATATTTT. Amino acids: CASSLTGVLGNTIYF. Filled out from reference TRBV7-9 and TRBJ1-3, the complete variable domain reads DTGVSQNPRHKITKRGQNVTFRCDPISEHNRLYWYRQTLGQGPEFLTYFQNEAQLEKSRLLSDRFSAERPKGSFSTLEIQRTEQGDSAMYLCASSLTGVLGNTIYFGEGSWLTVV.

The rearrangement uses TRBV12-3 or TRBV12-4 and TRBJ2-7; D gene ambiguous. The CDR3 contains 13 residues. V dropped 3 bases and J dropped 6 bases, with 12 bases sitting between them. Written as DNA, the CDR3 is TGTGCCAGCAGTTTGATGGGGTGGTCCGAGCAGTACTTC. Its translation is CASSLMGWSEQYF.

This rearrangement joins TRBV12-3 or TRBV12-4 to TRBJ1-3; no definite D call. The CDR3 is 12 amino acids. Trimming cost V 3 bases and J 7 bases, with 7 bases left between them. In DNA, the CDR3 is TGTGCCAGCAGTTTTCTTTTCAACACCATATATTTT. This sequence encodes CASSFLFNTIYF.

The chain combines TRBV6-5 with TRBJ2-3; D is uncertain. This CDR3 comprises 14 residues. Germline CDR1 is MNHEY and CDR2 is SVGAGI. V was pared by 5 bases and J by 2 bases, with 11 bases between. The DNA for the CDR3 is TGTGCCAGCAGTAGTGGTGCCTACACAGATACGCAGTATTTT. Translated, it gives CASSSGAYTDTQYF.